These T cell receptor beta chains were read from a single sample in a study of cytomegalovirus exposure and HLA in healthy donors. Profiled with immunoSEQ multiplex PCR; TCRdb holds only in-frame clones, not every one. The table has approximately 200,000 clones, about 86% seen once; the top ten hold around 1.9%. The sequencing input was PBMCs. These receptors originate from a young woman in good health and CMV-seropositive. CDR3s include the opening cysteine and the closing phenylalanine or tryptophan. A D gene is named only where the DNA matches it firmly. For some rows the clone size is stated as once, few or many, or as a class when expanded; others skip it.

v_call,d_call,j_call,clone_size,cdr3_aa,cdr3_nt
TRBV6-6,-,TRBJ2-7,-,CASSKQGTEQYF,TGTGCCAGCAGTAAACAGGGTACCGAGCAGTACTTC
TRBV5-4,TRBD1,TRBJ2-1,few,CASSWGQGGYGEQFF,TGTGCCAGCAGCTGGGGACAGGGGGGATATGGTGAGCAGTTCTTC
TRBV7-9,-,TRBJ2-1,-,CASRDGGYNEQFF,TGTGCCAGCAGGGACGGGGGCTACAATGAGCAGTTCTTC
TRBV5-1,TRBD1,TRBJ1-2,-,CASSLGYEGAVYGYTF,TGCGCCAGCAGCTTGGGGTATGAGGGGGCAGTTTATGGCTACACCTTC
TRBV16,-,TRBJ2-3,-,CASSPSRSTDTQYF,TGTGCCAGCAGCCCCTCCCGGAGCACAGATACGCAGTATTTT
TRBV5-4,-,TRBJ2-1,-,CASSSDSYNEQFF,TGTGCCAGCAGCTCGGACAGCTACAATGAGCAGTTCTTC
TRBV15,TRBD1,TRBJ1-2,-,CATSRRSTGDYGYTF,TGTGCCACCAGCAGACGTTCGACAGGGGACTATGGCTACACCTTC
TRBV4-1,-,TRBJ2-3,-,CASYWEVTDTQYF,TGCGCCAGCTATTGGGAGGTCACAGATACGCAGTATTTT
TRBV9,TRBD1,TRBJ1-1,-,CASSEPTGVNTEAFF,TGTGCCAGCAGCGAACCGACAGGGGTGAACACTGAAGCTTTCTTT
TRBV11-3,-,TRBJ1-1,-,CASSYFGGMGTEAFF,TGTGCCAGCAGCTACTTTGGAGGGATGGGCACTGAAGCTTTCTTT
TRBV28,-,TRBJ2-7,-,CASRSEGGAYEQYF,TGTGCCAGCCGCTCGGAAGGGGGAGCCTACGAGCAGTACTTC
TRBV2,-,TRBJ2-3,-,CASKPDSRASTDTQYF,TGTGCCAGCAAACCTGACAGCAGGGCTAGCACAGATACGCAGTATTTT
TRBV6-5,-,TRBJ1-1,few,CASSGNTEAFF,TGTGCCAGCAGCGGGAACACTGAAGCTTTCTTT
TRBV10-3,TRBD1,TRBJ1-1,-,CAISPSGQANTEAFF,TGTGCCATCAGTCCTTCTGGACAGGCGAACACTGAAGCTTTCTTT
TRBV7-8,-,TRBJ1-1,-,CASSFERNTEAFF,TGTGCCAGCAGCTTTGAGAGGAACACTGAAGCTTTCTTT
TRBV4-2,TRBD1,TRBJ2-1,-,CASSQGDRGPYNEQFF,TGTGCCAGCAGCCAAGGCGACAGGGGTCCGTACAATGAGCAGTTCTTC
TRBV11-3,-,TRBJ2-6,-,CASSPTGSSGANVLTF,TGTGCCAGCAGCCCTACAGGGTCCTCTGGGGCCAACGTCCTGACTTTC
TRBV19,TRBD1,TRBJ2-2,-,CASSIDRGRTGELFF,TGTGCCAGTAGTATTGACAGGGGGCGTACCGGGGAGCTGTTTTTT
TRBV19,TRBD2,TRBJ2-1,-,CASSPAFKRGTYNEQFF,TGTGCCAGTAGTCCTGCGTTCAAGCGGGGGACCTACAATGAGCAGTTCTTC
TRBV29-1,TRBD1,TRBJ2-3,-,CSVDRQGADTQYF,TGCAGCGTTGATCGTCAGGGGGCAGATACGCAGTATTTT
TRBV7-9,TRBD1,TRBJ2-1,-,CASTLTGNTYNEQFF,TGTGCCAGCACCTTGACAGGGAACACATACAATGAGCAGTTCTTC
TRBV29-1,TRBD2,TRBJ2-7,-,CSVLWTSGGNEQYF,TGCAGCGTCCTTTGGACTAGCGGGGGCAACGAGCAGTACTTC
TRBV10-3,-,TRBJ2-1,-,CAIRYGQGGNEQFF,TGTGCCATCAGATACGGACAGGGAGGGAATGAGCAGTTCTTC
TRBV5-6,-,TRBJ1-2,-,CASSLVGVDYGYTF,TGTGCCAGCAGCTTGGTCGGGGTCGACTATGGCTACACCTTC
TRBV6-1,-,TRBJ2-7,-,CASSEQGGYEQYF,TGTGCCAGCAGTGAGCAGGGGGGTTACGAGCAGTACTTC
TRBV12-5,-,TRBJ2-3,-,CASGLSGLLTDTQYF,TGTGCTAGTGGTTTGAGTGGACTTCTCACAGATACGCAGTATTTT
TRBV11-2,TRBD1,TRBJ1-1,few,CASSLGGQFRVNTEAFF,TGTGCCAGCAGCTTAGGGGGACAGTTTCGGGTGAACACTGAAGCTTTCTTT
TRBV15,-,TRBJ2-1,-,CATSRELHNEQFF,TGTGCCACCAGCAGAGAACTCCACAATGAGCAGTTCTTC
TRBV10-1,TRBD1,TRBJ1-4,-,CASSAATGDVEKLFF,TGCGCCAGCAGTGCCGCGACAGGGGATGTAGAAAAACTGTTTTTT
TRBV11-1,TRBD2,TRBJ2-1,-,CASSLDERGSLGDEQFF,TGTGCCAGCAGCTTAGACGAGCGGGGGTCCCTGGGTGATGAGCAGTTCTTC
TRBV7-2,TRBD1,TRBJ2-1,-,CASSTDRAPYNEQFF,TGTGCCAGCAGCACGGACAGGGCCCCCTACAATGAGCAGTTCTTC
TRBV30,-,TRBJ1-2,-,CAWSVGGAGYGYTF,TGTGCCTGGAGTGTTGGGGGGGCTGGCTATGGCTACACCTTC
TRBV5-4,TRBD2,TRBJ2-1,few,CASSYGLVDGLF,TGTGCCAGCAGCTACGGACTAGTTGATGGGCTCTTC
TRBV7-2,TRBD2,TRBJ2-5,-,CASSLGVGSGEETQYF,TGTGCCAGCAGCTTAGGAGTTGGTAGCGGGGAAGAGACCCAGTACTTC
TRBV6-1,-,TRBJ1-2,-,CASSDNGPGNYGYTF,TGTGCCAGCAGTGACAATGGCCCCGGGAACTATGGCTACACCTTC
TRBV7-6,-,TRBJ1-3,-,CASSLASRVGNTIYF,TGTGCCAGCAGCTTAGCCAGCAGGGTCGGAAACACCATATATTTT
TRBV7-8,TRBD1,TRBJ1-2,-,CASSSSRTGLYGYTF,TGTGCCAGCAGCTCATCGCGGACAGGATTATATGGCTACACCTTC
TRBV19,-,TRBJ2-7,-,CASSISRGYEQYF,TGTGCCAGTAGTATTTCCAGGGGTTACGAGCAGTACTTC
TRBV5-4,-,TRBJ2-7,-,CASSLEQGTNEQYF,TGTGCCAGCAGCTTGGAGCAGGGGACCAACGAGCAGTACTTC
TRBV7-3,TRBD2,TRBJ2-3,-,CASSKGAGGPADTQYF,TGTGCCAGCAGCAAAGGGGCGGGGGGGCCCGCAGATACGCAGTATTTT
TRBV14,-,TRBJ1-6,-,CASSQGSGTPLHF,TGTGCCAGCAGCCAAGGTTCGGGTACACCCCTCCACTTT
TRBV7-6,TRBD1,TRBJ2-7,-,CASSLGTGKSYEQYF,TGTGCCAGCAGCTTAGGGACAGGGAAATCGTACGAGCAGTACTTC
TRBV2,-,TRBJ2-3,-,CASSSETTRPDTQYF,TGTGCCAGCAGCTCGGAAACCACGAGGCCAGATACGCAGTATTTT
TRBV5-1,-,TRBJ2-7,-,CASSPPLDISWEQYF,TGCGCCAGCAGCCCACCCTTGGACATCTCCTGGGAGCAGTACTTC
TRBV11-1,TRBD2,TRBJ2-5,-,CASSLAARGQETQYF,TGTGCCAGCAGCTTAGCCGCGCGGGGGCAAGAGACCCAGTACTTC
TRBV5-6,TRBD1,TRBJ1-2,-,CASSFNRGGDGYTF,TGTGCCAGCAGTTTTAATAGAGGGGGCGATGGCTACACCTTC
TRBV6-1,-,TRBJ1-2,-,CASSVLLYGYTF,TGTGCCAGCAGTGTACTTCTCTATGGCTACACCTTC
TRBV9,-,TRBJ2-5,-,CASSSRYSETQYF,TGTGCCAGCAGCTCGAGGTACTCGGAGACCCAGTACTTC
TRBV30,TRBD1,TRBJ2-7,-,CAWSVPRQGVREQYF,TGTGCCTGGAGTGTCCCCCGGCAGGGGGTGCGGGAGCAGTACTTC
TRBV7-9,-,TRBJ1-2,-,CASSLVYRKNYGYTF,TGTGCCAGCAGCTTAGTTTACAGGAAGAACTATGGCTACACCTTC
TRBV27,-,TRBJ1-2,-,CASGKTRGWGTYGYTF,TGTGCCAGCGGGAAGACTAGGGGTTGGGGGACCTATGGCTACACCTTC